The rows below give T cell receptor beta chains drawn from one sample of a study of T cells in localized non-small cell lung cancer. Profiling relied on immunoSEQ multiplex PCR, and the TCRdb table lists in-frame clones only, not all of them. The sample yields around 64,000 clones, around 90% seen once. Here the sequenced sample was peripheral blood, taken before any cancer treatment. The receptors come from a man between 40 and 70 years old with stage I squamous cell lung carcinoma. Both conserved end residues are part of each CDR3. D genes are given only for firm matches. Size values are once, few and many counts, or a class for expanded clones, and some rows have none.

>TRBV7-6|TRBJ2-7|NA|once
TGTGCCAGCAGCTTAGGGGCGAGGGGTCAATGGGGCGAGCAGTACTTC
CASSLGARGQWGEQYF
>TRBV2|TRBJ2-4|NA|NA
TGTGCCAGCACCCCTCGAGGGGGGCAGGGAAACATTCAGTACTTC
CASTPRGGQGNIQYF
>TRBV20-1|TRBJ2-3|TRBD2|NA
TGCAGTGCTAGAGAACTAGCGACGCAGTATTTT
CSARELATQYF
>TRBV7-9|TRBJ1-2|NA|NA
TGTGCCAGCAGCTTAGCATCGGGCTATGGCTACACCTTC
CASSLASGYGYTF
>TRBV7-6|TRBJ2-5|NA|NA
TGTGCCAGCAGCCCCGAGACCCAGTACTTC
CASSPETQYF
>TRBV7-9|TRBJ2-4|TRBD1|NA
TGTGCCAGCAGCCCCTCGGGACAGATTTTAAACATTCAGTACTTC
CASSPSGQILNIQYF
>TRBV7-9|TRBJ2-3|NA|NA
TGTGCCAGCAGCTCAGCGGGCTATATAGATACGCAGTATTTT
CASSSAGYIDTQYF
>TRBV7-2|TRBJ2-3|TRBD2|NA
TGTGCCAGCAGCTCCGACTGGGCGGGAGAGATAGATACGCAGTATTTT
CASSSDWAGEIDTQYF
>TRBV19|TRBJ1-1|TRBD1|NA
TGTGCCAGTAGTATAGCAGGGGGCACTGAAGCTTTCTTT
CASSIAGGTEAFF
>TRBV30|TRBJ1-1|NA|NA
TGTGCCTGGAGAAAGGGGCGGGACACTGAAGCTTTCTTT
CAWRKGRDTEAFF
>TRBV7-8|TRBJ1-4|NA|NA
TGTGCCAGCAGCTTAGAGCGAGGGGTTGGTAATGAAAAACTGTTTTTT
CASSLERGVGNEKLFF
>TRBV5-1|TRBJ2-5|NA|NA
TGCGCCAGCAGCTTGAGGACGGCAGGTGGGGAGACCCAGTACTTC
CASSLRTAGGETQYF
>TRBV28|TRBJ2-7|TRBD1|NA
TGTGCCAGCAGACCGGACAGGGGAGAATACGAGCAGTACTTC
CASRPDRGEYEQYF
>TRBV21-1|TRBJ1-5|NA|NA
TGTGCCTCACCTCGGGGAGGGAATCAGCCCCAGCATTTT
CASPRGGNQPQHF
>TRBV7-6|TRBJ2-2|NA|NA
TGTGCCAGCAGCTTGAGTGGCGGGGAGCTGTTTTTT
CASSLSGGELFF
>TRBV2|TRBJ2-7|TRBD2|NA
TGTGCCAGCAGGAGGAGAGCGGGAGGTTCTTCCTACGAGCAGTACTTC
CASRRRAGGSSYEQYF
>TRBV6-5|TRBJ1-2|NA|NA
TGTGCCAGCAGTCCCGGACCCCTACCCTATGGCTACACCTTC
CASSPGPLPYGYTF
>TRBV28|TRBJ1-2|NA|NA
TGTGCCAGCAGTTCCTCCGGGACGGCCAACTATGGCTACACCTTC
CASSSSGTANYGYTF
>TRBV27|TRBJ2-7|TRBD1|once
TGTGCCAGCACCCGGGACAGGGATTCCTACGAGCAGTACTTC
CASTRDRDSYEQYF
>TRBV7-3|TRBJ1-4|NA|NA
TGTGCCAGCAGCTTAAACCACAGACCTGATGAAAAACTGTTTTTT
CASSLNHRPDEKLFF
>TRBV30|TRBJ1-1|NA|NA
TGTGCCCGCGACAGATACATGAACACTGAAGCTTTCTTT
CARDRYMNTEAFF
>TRBV4-1|TRBJ2-3|NA|NA
TGCGCCAGCAGCCTAAGATCCACAGATACGCAGTATTTT
CASSLRSTDTQYF
>TRBV6-6|TRBJ2-2|NA|NA
TGTGCCAGCAGACGGGGCCGGGGGCGAGGGACCGGGGAGCTGTTTTTT
CASRRGRGRGTGELFF
>TRBV7-2|TRBJ2-5|NA|NA
TGTGCCAGCAGCCACCCTCCGAGGCCTCAAGAGACCCAGTACTTC
CASSHPPRPQETQYF
>TRBV5-1|TRBJ2-5|TRBD2|NA
TGCGCCAGCAGCCCCACAAAGGGAGGGGCGACCCAAGAGACCCAGTACTTC
CASSPTKGGATQETQYF
>TRBV19|TRBJ2-7|NA|NA
TGTGCCAGTAGTGAGGAATTTACCTACGAGCAGTACTTC
CASSEEFTYEQYF
>TRBV27|TRBJ2-3|NA|NA
TGTGCCAGCAGTCGGTATCAACAGGGACCGTTTAGCACAGATACGCAGTATTTT
CASSRYQQGPFSTDTQYF
>TRBV18|TRBJ2-3|TRBD1|NA
TGTGCCAGCTCACCCGGGACAGGGGAGGCAGATACGCAGTATTTT
CASSPGTGEADTQYF
>TRBV5-1|TRBJ2-1|NA|NA
TGCGCCAGCAGCGTCGGGGGCACGGGGTCCTACAATGAGCAGTTCTTC
CASSVGGTGSYNEQFF
>TRBV7-2|TRBJ2-1|NA|NA
TGTGCCAGCAGCTTAGTAGGGGAGGAAAATGAGCAGTTCTTC
CASSLVGEENEQFF
>TRBV5-1|TRBJ2-1|TRBD2|NA
TGCGCCAGCAGGGGACTAGAGGGAACGTCCTACAATGAGCAGTTCTTC
CASRGLEGTSYNEQFF
>TRBV20-1|TRBJ2-3|NA|NA
TGCAGTGCTAGCGGGGCTGATACGCAGTATTTT
CSASGADTQYF
>TRBV6-5|TRBJ2-5|TRBD2|NA
TGTGCCAGCAGTTCGGGGGGGGGTCTCCAAGAGACCCAGTACTTC
CASSSGGGLQETQYF
>TRBV18|TRBJ1-3|NA|NA
TGTGCCAGCTCACCAGTTGCTCTCTCTGGAAACACCATATATTTT
CASSPVALSGNTIYF
>TRBV9|TRBJ2-7|NA|NA
TGTGCCAGCAGCTCCTTCGGAGGTAGCTCCTACGAGCAGTACTTC
CASSSFGGSSYEQYF
>TRBV5-1|TRBJ1-1|TRBD1|NA
TGCGCCAGCAGAATCTTTCCCGGGACAGTGAACACTGAAGCTTTCTTT
CASRIFPGTVNTEAFF
>TRBV5-1|TRBJ1-2|NA|NA
TGCGCCAGCAGCTTGCCCGCACCGGAGAACTATGGCTACACCTTC
CASSLPAPENYGYTF
>TRBV7-3|TRBJ1-2|NA|NA
TGTGCCAGCAGCTTAAATTCCGGATCTGGCTACACCTTC
CASSLNSGSGYTF
>TRBV4-1|TRBJ2-5|TRBD1|NA
TGCGCCAGCAGCCCGGAAGGGGACAGGGGTTGGGAGACCCAGTACTTC
CASSPEGDRGWETQYF
>TRBV4-2|TRBJ1-5|NA|NA
TGTGCCAGCAGCCAAGACGGCACGTACAGTCGGCCCCAGCATTTT
CASSQDGTYSRPQHF
>TRBV14|TRBJ1-1|NA|NA
TGTGCCAGCAGCCAAGAAACAGTGTTTAATTTTATGAACACTGAAGCTTTCTTT
CASSQETVFNFMNTEAFF
>TRBV13|TRBJ2-3|NA|NA
TGTGCCAGCAGCTCCCGACTAGAAGTCCTCACAGATACGCAGTATTTT
CASSSRLEVLTDTQYF
>TRBV28|TRBJ2-1|TRBD1|NA
TGTGCCAGCACACGACAGGGGATGGATGAGCAGTTCTTC
CASTRQGMDEQFF
>TRBV7-2|TRBJ2-5|TRBD2|NA
TGTGCCAGCAGCTTAGTAGCGGGGGAAGAGACCCAGTACTTC
CASSLVAGEETQYF
>TRBV7-2|TRBJ2-6|NA|NA
TGTGCCAGCAGACAGAGCTCTGGGGCCAACGTCCTGACTTTC
CASRQSSGANVLTF
>TRBV6-6|TRBJ2-1|NA|NA
TGTGCCAGCAGTTACTCCAGGCAGTCCTACAATGAGCAGTTCTTC
CASSYSRQSYNEQFF
>TRBV7-7|TRBJ1-1|NA|NA
TGTGCTAGCAGCACCGCTATGAACACTGAAGCTTTCTTT
CASSTAMNTEAFF
>TRBV7-3|TRBJ2-7|TRBD2|NA
TGTGCCAGCAGCAAGGCGGGAGGCGGCAGCGAGCAGTACTTC
CASSKAGGGSEQYF
>TRBV6-5|TRBJ2-1|NA|NA
TGTGCCAGCAGTAGAAGCCGAACCAATGAGCAGTTCTTC
CASSRSRTNEQFF
>TRBV5-6|TRBJ1-6|TRBD1|NA
TGTGCCAGCAGCATGGGACAGAATAATTCACCCCTCCACTTT
CASSMGQNNSPLHF
>TRBV28|TRBJ2-7|TRBD1|once
TGTGCCAGCAGTTTGACAGGGACCGGAGACGAGCAGTACTTC
CASSLTGTGDEQYF
>TRBV2|TRBJ1-4|NA|NA
TGTGCCAGCAGGTTAAATGAAAAACTGTTTTTT
CASRLNEKLFF
>TRBV10-2|TRBJ2-5|NA|NA
TGCGCCAGCCAAAAAATTGGGGACTGGCCGCCCCAAGAGACCCAGTACTTC
CASQKIGDWPPQETQYF
>TRBV12-5|TRBJ2-1|NA|once
TGTGCTAGTGGTGCTCCGAGTGTTGACAATGAGCAGTTCTTC
CASGAPSVDNEQFF
>TRBV6-1|TRBJ2-3|NA|NA
TGTGCCAGCAGTGTAGGTAGAACAGATACGCAGTATTTT
CASSVGRTDTQYF
>TRBV28|TRBJ2-7|TRBD2|NA
TGTGCCAGCAGTTCCCCACCTAGCGGCCGTCTTTCCTACGAGCAGTACTTC
CASSSPPSGRLSYEQYF
>TRBV5-8|TRBJ1-5|NA|once
TGTGCCAGCAGCTTGTCCGTTAGGGCGGGACAGCCCCAGCATTTT
CASSLSVRAGQPQHF
>TRBV7-9|TRBJ1-2|TRBD1|NA
TGTGCCAGCAGCTTCGGACAGGGGATCGATGGCTACACCTTC
CASSFGQGIDGYTF
>TRBV11-3|TRBJ2-5|TRBD1|NA
TGTGCCAGCAGCTTACAGCCGGGACAGCAAGAGACCCAGTACTTC
CASSLQPGQQETQYF